Reported below is one T cell receptor beta chain. The target of this receptor is not known. No clone much larger than this one lies a single base away; base qualities are absent. The germline V gene encodes CDR1 KGHSH and CDR2 LQKENI. The germline V and J ends show losses of 6 bases and 5 bases respectively, and no gene match explains 10 bases of the junction. The CDR3 starts with the cysteine, ends with the phenylalanine, and has 15 residues. Only CDR3 DNA is held: 45 bases, read in frame from base 1. This entry comes from a study of blood T cell repertoires in COVID-19 (dated by TCRdb to 2020 to 2022). With regard to the full study: Samples from collaborators originated in the United States, Italy and Spain and spanned both the acute and convalescent phases of COVID-19. The material from the prospective study consisted of cDNA or gDNA derived from T cells, B-cell-depleted T cells, or PBMCs. Deeply sampled blood TCRbeta repertoires from subjects exposed to, actively infected with, or recovered from COVID-19 were included in the dataset. The repertoires were made available in a free public database intended to serve as a resource for research on the immune response to SARS-CoV-2. The samples were drawn from the first 160 participants of the ongoing ImmuneRACE study and from more than 1,000 subjects provided by 6 global collaborators. The sample metadata nearly always contained a de-identified subject ID, COVID-19 status, age in years and sex. HLA class I and class II types, where available, came from metadata supplied by the sample provider rather than from assay-based typing. Here is what the overall study found, with its caveats: Clinical and demographic metadata were provided uncurated, with the amount varying by source and participant.

Collaborating institutions collected whole blood in K2EDTA tubes following their own protocols. For TCRbeta analysis, collaborator samples were shipped as frozen whole blood, as isolated PBMCs, or as DNA extracted from either sample type. TCRbeta CDR3 regions were amplified from genomic DNA by means of the immunoSEQ Assay, a bias-controlled multiplex PCR. The paper's data handling went like this. Within the assay, amplification of reference gene primers was used to estimate how many nucleated cells each sample contained. To quantify the absolute abundance of each unique TCRbeta CDR3 rearrangement, sequence reads were collapsed and filtered. For each sample, productive Simpson clonality was calculated as the square root of Simpson's diversity index across productive rearrangements. Not all clones reach the TCRdb copy of this immuneACCESS table, which keeps in-frame sequences only. Checked studies attribute under half of the gap to unresolved V genes and leave the rest unexplained. The DNA gave D and trimming, while V, J and clone size come from that table. The sample table holds about 59,000 clones, of which around 70% were seen once. The ten largest clones represent less than 20% of the sample.

Specimen: peripheral blood. The V gene is TRBV18 and the J gene is TRBJ2-1, with 7 central nucleotides matching TRBD2. The TCR comes from a woman between 50 and 59 years old with active or convalescent COVID-19. The sequenced DNA is TGTGCCAGCTCCCCTGGGCTAGCGGACCACAATGAGCAGTTCTTC. It translates as CASSPGLADHNEQFF.